Listed below are T cell receptor beta chains from one sample, sequenced in a study of blood T cell repertoires in COVID-19. Only in-frame clones appear in the TCRdb table, and some are missing; sequencing was by immunoSEQ multiplex PCR. This sample has around 130,000 clones, with 60% to 85% found just once. Sequenced sample: peripheral blood. These TCRs come from a man older than 75 with acute or convalescent COVID-19. Each CDR3 is given with its conserved first and last residue. The D gene is left open where the match is weak. Clone size appears in some rows only: once, few, many, or a class for an expanded clone.

>-|TRBJ2-3|-|TRBV15
TGTGCCACCAGCAGAGATCCAGAGGGACTGAGCATAGATACGCAGTATTTT
CATSRDPEGLSIDTQYF
>-|TRBJ1-1|-|TRBV11-2
TGTGCCAGCAGCTTAGAGGGGACACCACCACCGGCTTTCTTT
CASSLEGTPPPAFF
>once|TRBJ1-1|-|TRBV12-3/TRBV12-4
TGTGCCAGCAGATTGGGGGGGGGCACTGAAGCTTTCTTT
CASRLGGGTEAFF
>-|TRBJ2-6|-|TRBV11-2
TGTGCCAGCAGCTTAGCCGGGGGTTACAACGTCCTGACTTTC
CASSLAGGYNVLTF
>-|TRBJ2-5|TRBD1|TRBV6-1
TGTGCCAGCAGTGACCGGGACAGGGTTTCGGTATATAAAGAGACCCAGTACTTC
CASSDRDRVSVYKETQYF
>-|TRBJ2-2|-|TRBV19
TGTGCCAGTGACCGACAGCACACCGGGGAGCTGTTTTTT
CASDRQHTGELFF
>-|TRBJ1-2|TRBD1|TRBV11-2
TGTGCCAGCAGCACTAACAGGGGACCCCCCTATGGCTACACCTTC
CASSTNRGPPYGYTF
>-|TRBJ2-7|-|TRBV27
TGTGCCAGCAGTAGCGGTTTTTACGAGCAGTACTTC
CASSSGFYEQYF
>few|TRBJ2-5|-|TRBV7-9
TGTGCCAGCAGCTTAGGCGGAGGACAGATCCAAGAGACCCAGTACTTC
CASSLGGGQIQETQYF
>-|TRBJ1-1|TRBD1|TRBV28
TGTGCCAGCAGTTTATTGGGACAGGGGTATACTGAAGCTTTCTTT
CASSLLGQGYTEAFF
>-|TRBJ1-6|TRBD1|TRBV7-6
TGTGCCAGCGGGCAGGGGGGTGGTTCACCCCTCCACTTT
CASGQGGGSPLHF
>-|TRBJ2-2|TRBD1|TRBV5-4
TGTGCCAGCAGCAGACAGGGGGCGCACACCGGGGAGCTGTTTTTT
CASSRQGAHTGELFF
>-|TRBJ2-1|-|TRBV5-1
TGCGCCAGCAGCTTGGCAGGGGAAGCCTACAATGAGCAGTTCTTC
CASSLAGEAYNEQFF
>-|TRBJ2-5|-|TRBV7-2
TGTGCCAGCAGCTTCCGGGGGTCGGAGACCCAGTACTTC
CASSFRGSETQYF
>-|TRBJ1-2|TRBD1|TRBV3-1/TRBV3-2
TGTGCCAGCAGCCAAGACATTAGACAGGGGGCCACCTTC
CASSQDIRQGATF
>-|TRBJ2-5|-|TRBV18
TGTGCCAGCTCACCACGGGTTTACGGGGAAAGAGGGACCCAGTACTTC
CASSPRVYGERGTQYF
>-|TRBJ2-1|TRBD2|TRBV7-9
TGTGCCAGCAGCTTGACTAGCGGTTACAATGAGCAGTTCTTC
CASSLTSGYNEQFF
>-|TRBJ1-6|-|TRBV7-9
TGTGCCAGCAGCTTTGGGGGCGCCTATAATTCACCCCTCCACTTT
CASSFGGAYNSPLHF
>-|TRBJ2-1|-|TRBV9
TGTGCCAGCAGCGTAGGGAGGACAGTGGGCAATGAGCAGTTCTTC
CASSVGRTVGNEQFF
>-|TRBJ1-2|-|TRBV15
TGTGCCACCAGCAGAGATCATCAGGGATCTAACTATGGCTACACCTTC
CATSRDHQGSNYGYTF
>-|TRBJ2-7|-|TRBV7-2
TGTGCCAGCAGCTCGAAACTAGAGCAGTACTTC
CASSSKLEQYF
>-|TRBJ2-1|TRBD1|TRBV3-1/TRBV3-2
TGTGCCAGCAGCCCCCCAACCGGGACAGGGAGGTACTACAATGAGCAGTTCTTC
CASSPPTGTGRYYNEQFF
>many|TRBJ1-1|-|TRBV18
TGTGCCAGCTCACCACCGGCGGGTCGGGAAGCTTTCTTT
CASSPPAGREAFF
>-|TRBJ1-2|-|TRBV18
TGTGCCAGCTCACCGACAGCCAACTATGGCTACACCTTC
CASSPTANYGYTF